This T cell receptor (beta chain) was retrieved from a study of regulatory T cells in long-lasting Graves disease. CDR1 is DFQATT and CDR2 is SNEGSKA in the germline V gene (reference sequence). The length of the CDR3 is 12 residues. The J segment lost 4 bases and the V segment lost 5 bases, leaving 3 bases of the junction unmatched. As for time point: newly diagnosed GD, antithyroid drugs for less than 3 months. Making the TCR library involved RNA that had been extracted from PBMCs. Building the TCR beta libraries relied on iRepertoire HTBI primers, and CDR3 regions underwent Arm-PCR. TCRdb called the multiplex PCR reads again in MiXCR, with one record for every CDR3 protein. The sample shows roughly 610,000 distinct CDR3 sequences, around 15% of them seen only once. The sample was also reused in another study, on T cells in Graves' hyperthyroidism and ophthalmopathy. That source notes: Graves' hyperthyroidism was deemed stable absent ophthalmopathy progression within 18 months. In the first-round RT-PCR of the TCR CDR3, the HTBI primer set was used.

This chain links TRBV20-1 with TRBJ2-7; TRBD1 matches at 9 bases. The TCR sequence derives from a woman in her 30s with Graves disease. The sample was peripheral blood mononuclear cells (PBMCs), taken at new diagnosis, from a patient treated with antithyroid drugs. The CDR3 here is CSAGDRVYEQYF. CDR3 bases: TGCAGTGCTGGGGACAGGGTGTACGAGCAGTACTTC.